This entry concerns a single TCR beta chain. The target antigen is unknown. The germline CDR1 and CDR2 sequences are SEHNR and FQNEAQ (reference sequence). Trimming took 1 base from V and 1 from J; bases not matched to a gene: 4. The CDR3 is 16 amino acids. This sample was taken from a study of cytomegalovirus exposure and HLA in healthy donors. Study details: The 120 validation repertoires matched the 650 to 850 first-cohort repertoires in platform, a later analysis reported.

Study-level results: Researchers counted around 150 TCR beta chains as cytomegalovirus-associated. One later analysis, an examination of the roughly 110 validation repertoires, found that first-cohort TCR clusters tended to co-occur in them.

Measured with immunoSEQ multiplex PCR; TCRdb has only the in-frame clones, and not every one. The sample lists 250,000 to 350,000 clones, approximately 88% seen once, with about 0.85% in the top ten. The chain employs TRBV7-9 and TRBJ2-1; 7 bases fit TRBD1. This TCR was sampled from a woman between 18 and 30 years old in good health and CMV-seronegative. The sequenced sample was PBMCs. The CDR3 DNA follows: TGTGCCAGCAGCTTAGGACAGGGCAGATCCTACAATGAGCAGTTCTTC. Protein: CASSLGQGRSYNEQFF.